These 16 T cell receptor beta chains were all obtained from the same sample, sequenced in a study of cytomegalovirus exposure and HLA in healthy donors. The assay was immunoSEQ multiplex PCR, and TCRdb's table has in-frame clones only and misses some. The sample carries around 150,000 clones, approximately 91% recorded once. Sequenced input: PBMCs. Receptor source: a man aged 18 to 30 in good health and CMV-seronegative.

CDR3 nucleotides: TGTGCCAGCAGCCAGATGAATAGCAATCAGCCCCAGCATTTT. Its translation is CASSQMNSNQPQHF. The gene calls are TRBV6-5 and TRBJ1-5; no firm D call. V was clipped by 6 bases and J by 0 bases, with 9 bases between them. The CDR3 covers 14 residues. CDR1 and CDR2 (germline): MNHEY, SVGAGI.

The chain recombines TRBV6-6 with TRBJ2-7, with 8 bases aligning to TRBD1. V shed 4 bases, J shed 4 bases, and the junction held 9 bases outside the gene matches. This CDR3 has 15 amino acids. The germline V gene has CDR1 MNHNY and CDR2 SVGAGI (reference sequence). CDR3 bases: TGTGCCAGCAGTTCAGGGGGCGGTGGGTCGTACGAGCAGTACTTC. It is translated as CASSSGGGGSYEQYF.

The chain employs TRBV5-4 and TRBJ2-7; TRBD1 is a possible D gene (5 bases). Trimming removed 1 base from V and 0 bases from J, with 11 bases in between. CDR3 size: 15 residues. Germline V gives CDR1 SGHNT, CDR2 YYREEE (reference sequence). The CDR3 protein is CASSLWGAVSYEQYF. The CDR3, as DNA: TGTGCCAGCAGCTTGTGGGGCGCGGTCTCCTACGAGCAGTACTTC.

This clone appeared a single time. The chain recombines TRBV30 with TRBJ2-6; D gene uncertain. V lost 3 bases and J lost 4, with 10 bases in between. Per germline, CDR1 GTSNPN and CDR2 SVGIG (reference sequence). The CDR3 totals 14 residues. The CDR3 DNA follows: TGTGCCTGGAGGTCCGTCCTCGGGGCCAACGTCCTGACTTTC. It specifies CAWRSVLGANVLTF.

This clone was detected only once. The chain couples TRBV5-6 to TRBJ1-5; no firm D call. Germline V gene lookup returns CDR1 SGHDT and CDR2 YYEEEE. The CDR3 has 12 amino acids. V was trimmed by 4 bases and J by 9 bases, leaving 11 bases between them. This chain's CDR3 is CASSLPPGPQHF. CDR3 in DNA: TGTGCCAGCAGCCTCCCGCCCGGGCCCCAGCATTTT. The whole variable domain, remainder taken from reference TRBV5-6 and TRBJ1-5, is DAGVTQSPTHLIKTRGQQVTLRCSPKSGHDTVSWYQQALGQGPQFIFQYYEEEERQRGNFPDRFSGHQFPNYSSELNVNALLLGDSALYLCASSLPPGPQHFGDGTRLSIL.

This rearrangement joins TRBV7-9 to TRBJ2-3; weak D call: TRBD2 (5 bases). The CDR3 totals 18 residues. The V gene lost 3 bases and the J gene lost 4 bases, with 23 bases spanning the gap. Germline V CDR1 and CDR2: SEHNR, FQNEAQ (reference sequence). The CDR3 coding sequence is TGTGCCAGCAGCTTCATTCGCGGGCTTAAGGCCACGGCAGATACGCAGTATTTT. It is translated as CASSFIRGLKATADTQYF.

The V gene is TRBV6-4, the J gene TRBJ2-6; D is undetermined. CDR1 MRHNA and CDR2 SNTAGT come from the germline V gene. Trimming removed 6 bases from V and 0 bases from J, with 3 bases in between. The CDR3 loop spans 13 amino acids. In DNA form, the CDR3 reads TGTGCCAGCAGGAGCTCTGGGGCCAACGTCCTGACTTTC. It yields the protein CASRSSGANVLTF.

This sequence joins TRBV19 and TRBJ1-5, with a possible D match to TRBD1 (6 bases). This CDR3 spans 14 amino acids. CDR1 and CDR2 from the germline V gene are LNHDA and SQIVND (reference sequence). The V end was cut by 6 bases, the J end by 2 bases, with 11 bases between. CDR3: CASSQQGGNQPQHF. CDR3 sequence (DNA): TGTGCCAGTAGCCAACAGGGAGGCAATCAGCCCCAGCATTTT.

The chain joins TRBV30 to TRBJ1-2, with 7 bases that match TRBD1. The CDR3 extends over 14 amino acids. V dropped 4 bases and J dropped 4; count of bases not matched to a gene: 9. Germline V gene sequence: CDR1 GTSNPN, CDR2 SVGIG (reference sequence). Here the CDR3 DNA reads TGTGCCTGGACCTCCGACAGGGCGAGCTATGGCTACACCTTC. It encodes CAWTSDRASYGYTF.

DNA of the CDR3: TGTGCCTGGAGTGTACTTTCGGGAGGGAAGGAAGCTTTCTTT. Translating gives CAWSVLSGGKEAFF. The V and J genes are TRBV30 and TRBJ1-1; no clear D gene. Germline loops: CDR1 GTSNPN, CDR2 SVGIG (reference sequence). This CDR3 region has 14 residues. V was trimmed by 0 bases and J by 8 bases, leaving 16 bases between them.

The genes are TRBV7-6 and TRBJ2-3; D is undetermined. CDR1 and CDR2 from the germline V gene are SGHVS and FNYEAQ. The ends were cut back, 5 bases at V and 3 bases at J, with 6 bases in the middle. There are 12 residues in the CDR3. CDR3: CASSPRTDTQYF. The CDR3 DNA is TGTGCCAGCAGCCCCCGGACAGATACGCAGTATTTT.

The gene calls are TRBV29-1 and TRBJ1-2; D gene uncertain. Germline V gene sequence: CDR1 SQVTM, CDR2 ANQGSEA. V lost 4 bases and J lost 8, with 8 bases in between. CDR3 length: 10 residues. The CDR3 DNA is TGCAGCGTTGCAGAGGGCGGCTACACCTTC. This encodes CSVAEGGYTF.

This chain connects TRBV5-4 to TRBJ2-7, with 7 bases fitting TRBD2. CDR1 and CDR2 (germline): SGHNT, YYREEE (reference sequence). After removal of 2 bases from V and 7 bases from J, the junction contained 9 bases not matched to a gene. The length of the CDR3 is 14 residues. The DNA of the CDR3 is TGTGCCAGCAGCTTAGACGGCGGGAGTCAAGAGCAGTACGTC. The encoded protein is CASSLDGGSQEQYV.

This rearrangement joins TRBV5-1 to TRBJ1-2; D uncertain. CDR3 length: 16 residues. Trimming took off 0 bases at V and 4 bases at J, with 16 bases between the two ends. The germline V gene has CDR1 SGHRS and CDR2 YFSETQ. The chain's CDR3 is CASSLDVPGRSYGYTF. The CDR3 region has the DNA TGCGCCAGCAGCTTGGATGTTCCGGGTCGGAGCTATGGCTACACCTTC.

The chain recombines TRBV19 with TRBJ1-5; TRBD1 is a possible D gene (5 bases). V was shortened by 2 bases and J by 7 bases, with 15 bases between the two germline ends. The CDR3 runs 15 residues. The germline gives CDR1 LNHDA, CDR2 SQIVND (reference sequence). The CDR3 is CASSIMGQGWQPQHF. CDR3 in DNA: TGTGCCAGTAGTATAATGGGCCAGGGCTGGCAGCCCCAGCATTTT.

This clone was seen just once. The V and J genes are TRBV5-1 and TRBJ1-3; 8 bases fit TRBD1. Germline V lookup: CDR1 SGHRS, CDR2 YFSETQ. V gave up 4 bases and J gave up 1 base; unmatched junction bases: 7. The CDR3 spans 16 residues. CDR3 sequence (DNA): TGCGCCAGCAGCCTAAGGGACAGGATGTCTGGAAACACCATATATTTT. Encoded protein: CASSLRDRMSGNTIYF.